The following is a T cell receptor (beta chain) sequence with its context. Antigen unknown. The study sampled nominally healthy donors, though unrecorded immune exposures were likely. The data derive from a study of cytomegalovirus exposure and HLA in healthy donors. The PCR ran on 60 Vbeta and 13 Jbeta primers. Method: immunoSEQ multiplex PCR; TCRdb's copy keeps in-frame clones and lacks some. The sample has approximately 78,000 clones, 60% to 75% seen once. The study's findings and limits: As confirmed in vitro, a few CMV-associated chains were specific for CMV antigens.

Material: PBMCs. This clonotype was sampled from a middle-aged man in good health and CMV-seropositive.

Here the CDR3 reads CASSPPSGVSEQFF. CDR3 in DNA: TGTGCCAGCTCACCACCCTCAGGGGTTAGTGAGCAGTTCTTC. The rearrangement joins TRBV18 to TRBJ2-1, with D possibly TRBD1 on 6 matching bases. Trimming took 0 bases from V and 9 from J, leaving 12 bases between them. Germline lookup yields CDR1 KGHSH and CDR2 LQKENI. CDR3 length: 14 residues.